The rows below give T cell receptor beta chains drawn from one sample of a study of CD8+ T cells in alopecia areata. Sequencing was performed with immunoSEQ multiplex PCR; in TCRdb, only in-frame clones are kept and a portion is missing. Of around 150,000 clones in the sample, 60% to 75% were seen once. The sample here was CD4+ T cells sorted from blood, taken at week 24, from a patient treated with tofacitinib. The source is a human donor with alopecia areata. Both conserved end residues are trimmed from each CDR3.

TRBJ2-3 | TRBV5-1 | ASSFSSGGATDTQY
TRBJ1-4 | TRBV19 | ASSKRLRTAPNEKLF
TRBJ2-7 | TRBV29-1 | SVDTTKGGSYEQY
TRBJ1-6 | TRBV6-6 | ASSRQPDHNSPLH
TRBJ2-3 | TRBV30 | AWSLAGAFYRQY
TRBJ2-2 | TRBV30 | AWSVAGAGIAGELF
TRBJ2-3 | TRBV30 | AWSVPSGGASTQY
TRBJ2-5 | TRBV29-1 | SAEDRKDQETQY
TRBJ1-1 | TRBV19 | ASSIKFEGTEAF
TRBJ2-2 | TRBV5-4 | ASSLGWTSLTGELF
TRBJ2-7 | TRBV5-6 | ASSLLDYYEQY
TRBJ2-1 | TRBV5-1 | ASSFGGANEQF
TRBJ1-2 | TRBV29-1 | SVEDPGSNLRAT
TRBJ1-2 | TRBV5-1 | ASSPGSGDGSGYT
TRBJ2-7 | TRBV27 | ASRTQGVTYEQY
TRBJ2-5 | TRBV25-1 | ASSDDLAGGQETQY
TRBJ2-2 | TRBV30 | AWSGQGYTGELF
TRBJ2-3 | TRBV29-1 | SAGGGQGEAAQY
TRBJ2-5 | TRBV7-9 | ASSLDRGQETQY
TRBJ1-2 | TRBV19 | ASSVQSNYGYT